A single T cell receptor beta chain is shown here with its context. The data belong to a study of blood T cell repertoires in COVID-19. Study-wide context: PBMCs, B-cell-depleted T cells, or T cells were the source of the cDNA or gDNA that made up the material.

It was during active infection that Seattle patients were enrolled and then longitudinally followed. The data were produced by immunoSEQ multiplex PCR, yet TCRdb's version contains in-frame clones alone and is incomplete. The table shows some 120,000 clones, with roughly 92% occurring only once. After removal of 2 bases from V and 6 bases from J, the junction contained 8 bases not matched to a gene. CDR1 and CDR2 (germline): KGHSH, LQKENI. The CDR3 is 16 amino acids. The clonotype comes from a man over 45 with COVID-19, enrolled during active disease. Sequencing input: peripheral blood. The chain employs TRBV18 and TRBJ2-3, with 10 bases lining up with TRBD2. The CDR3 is CASSPGTSAIVDTQYF. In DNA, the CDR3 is TGTGCCAGCTCACCAGGGACTAGCGCCATAGTGGATACGCAGTATTTT.